These 3 T cell receptor beta chains were sequenced from one sample in a study. TCRdb redid the calling of the 5' RACE reads with MiXCR, one entry per CDR3 protein. The sample consists of 45,000 to 60,000 distinct CDR3 sequences, around 26% of them appearing once. Specimen: tumor-infiltrating naive CD4+ T cells sorted from the breast tumor. The subset: naive CD4+ T cells, CD4+CD45RA+CD25-. The receptors stem from a female donor with breast cancer.

This clonotype is medium-sized by share. V is TRBV5-1 and J is TRBJ1-1, with no clear D. The germline V gene has CDR1 SGHRS and CDR2 YFSETQ. V was clipped by 4 bases and J by 6 bases, with 10 bases between them. CDR3 size: 12 residues. CDR3 protein: CASSPGWAEAFF. Written as DNA, the CDR3 is TGCGCCAGCAGCCCGGGGTGGGCTGAAGCTTTCTTT.

This clonotype was picked up many times. The chain combines TRBV7-2 with TRBJ2-7; unclear D gene. The CDR3 extends over 12 amino acids. In germline, CDR1 is SGHTA, CDR2 FQGNSA. V was cut by 6 bases and J by 2 bases, with 8 bases left in between. The DNA of the CDR3 is TGTGCCAGCAGTCGCAGGACCTACGAGCAGTACTTC. It codes for CASSRRTYEQYF.

This clonotype was detected a few times. The chain couples TRBV12-3 or TRBV12-4 to TRBJ2-2; D not certain. The CDR3 spans 12 residues. V shed 7 bases and J shed 6 bases, with 9 bases lying between them. Here the CDR3 DNA reads TGTGCCAGCACCCATCTCCCCGGGGAGCTGTTTTTT. Its translation: CASTHLPGELFF.